One and the same sample provided the 12 T cell receptor beta chains below, sequenced in a study of T cells in Graves' hyperthyroidism and ophthalmopathy. Regions amplified from RNA transcripts were the TCR beta CDR3 regions. An initial round of RT-PCR targeting the TCR CDR3 relied on the HTBI primer set. MiXCR, run by TCRdb on the multiplex PCR reads, gives a single entry per CDR3 protein. Altogether about 690,000 distinct CDR3 sequences are present, roughly a sixth being singletons, with the ten largest covering roughly a sixth. The sample was blood. The receptors originated from a man aged 45-60 years with Graves' hyperthyroidism.

The gene calls are TRBV28 and TRBJ2-3; possible D gene TRBD2, 6 bases. Looked up from germline, CDR1 is MDHEN and CDR2 is SYDVKM. CDR3 length: 14 amino acids. Trimming removed 5 bases from V and 2 bases from J, with 11 bases in between. CDR3 nucleotides: TGTGCCAGCAGTCTACAGGACTACACAGATACGCAGTATTTT. Translated: CASSLQDYTDTQYF.

The chain carries TRBV11-2 and TRBJ2-6; 8 positions match TRBD1. CDR1 and CDR2 from the germline V gene are SGHAT and FQNNGV. This CDR3 is built from 19 residues. V lost 1 base, J lost 1 base, and 9 bases stayed unmatched. The CDR3 reads CASSLGYRGIRSGANVLTF. CDR3 nucleotides: TGTGCCAGCAGCTTAGGATACAGGGGGATACGTTCTGGGGCCAACGTCCTGACTTTC.

This clonotype came up a few times. CDR3 amino acids: CASSGLGGANVLTF. The CDR3 DNA reads TGCGCCAGCAGCGGGCTAGGTGGGGCCAACGTCCTGACTTTC. The chain is built from TRBV5-1 and TRBJ2-6; D is uncertain. V shed 4 bases and J shed 3 bases, with 8 bases lying between them. The CDR3 is 14 residues long. Germline V gives CDR1 SGHRS, CDR2 YFSETQ.

Worth noting for this clonotype: Possible read error: a much larger clone is one base away. The chain is built from TRBV27 and TRBJ2-7; maybe TRBD2 (6 bases). The CDR3 consists of 15 residues. CDR1 is MNHEY and CDR2 is SMNVEV in the germline V gene (reference sequence). The CDR3 reads CASRSLGLIPLEQHF. The CDR3 nucleotides read TGTGCCAGCAGATCCTTGGGACTTATCCCACTCGAGCAGCACTTC.

In its sample, this clonotype was seen a few times. V and J are TRBV30 and TRBJ2-2; 16 nucleotides align to TRBD2. CDR1 is GTSNPN, CDR2 SVGIG, per germline (reference sequence). J was trimmed by 5 bases and V by 3 bases; bases with no gene match: 6. The CDR3 is 17 amino acids. CDR3 DNA: TGTGCCTGGAGAGGGACTAGCGGGAGGGCCGGGACCGGGGAGCTGTTTTTT. Translating gives CAWRGTSGRAGTGELFF.

Concerning this clonotype itself: One junction end disagrees with the germline gene, perhaps due to a read error. The chain recombines TRBV19 with TRBJ2-4; 14 bases are a match to TRBD2. This CDR3 spans 16 amino acids. Germline values: CDR1 LNHDA, CDR2 SQIVND (reference sequence). The CDR3 DNA is TGTGCCAGTAGTCCTGGGACTAGCGGGAGTGGGAACACTCAGTACTTC. As protein: CASSPGTSGSGNTQYF.

This clonotype was recorded at least ten times. The genes are TRBV6-2 or TRBV6-3 and TRBJ2-5; D call uncertain. Deletions cut 4 bases from V and 0 bases from J, with 18 bases between. In germline, CDR1 is MNHEY, CDR2 SVGEGT. The CDR3 spans 17 residues. The CDR3 is CASSLYPRTEYQETQYF. For the CDR3, the DNA is TGTGCCAGCAGTTTATATCCAAGGACCGAGTACCAAGAGACCCAGTACTTC.

The chain couples TRBV6-2 or TRBV6-3 to TRBJ1-1; D is undetermined. The germline CDR1 and CDR2 sequences are MNHEY and SVGEGT. There are 13 residues in the CDR3. Between the trimmed V and J ends, which lost 7 bases and 2 bases, there was a span of 11 bases. CDR3: CASTQVENTEAFF. DNA of the CDR3: TGTGCCAGCACCCAGGTGGAAAACACTGAAGCTTTCTTT.

Turning to this clonotype: A clone one base away is much larger, so this may be a read error. The V gene is TRBV7-3, the J gene TRBJ2-2; D is perhaps TRBD1 (6 bases). This CDR3 region has 14 residues. Germline V gene lookup returns CDR1 SGHTA and CDR2 FQGTGA. Trimming removed 4 bases at V and 5 bases at J, with 11 bases between. This CDR3 is CASSSLGGTGELFF. CDR3 sequence (DNA): TGTGCCAGCAGCTCATTAGGGGGAACCGGGGAGCTGTTTTTT.

This clonotype occurred a few times. The V gene is TRBV12-3 or TRBV12-4, the J gene TRBJ2-1; 10 nucleotides line up with TRBD2. The CDR3 spans 17 residues. The trim removed 7 bases at V and 0 bases at J, leaving 9 bases unmatched. The CDR3 nucleotides read TGTGCCAGCAATACCGGGACTAGCGCCAGCTCCTACAATGAGCAGTTCTTC. Amino acids: CASNTGTSASSYNEQFF.

There are a few counts of this clonotype. This chain links TRBV7-2 with TRBJ1-2; TRBD1 might be the D (6 bases). The CDR3 has 15 residues. Germline CDR1 SGHTA, CDR2 FQGNSA. Trimming removed 1 base from V and 3 bases from J, with 12 bases in between. This CDR3 reads CASSLEVGGDYGYTF. The CDR3 DNA sequence: TGTGCCAGCAGCTTAGAAGTCGGGGGCGACTATGGCTACACCTTC.

This clonotype was seen many times. CDR3 loop: CASSSGQGRSYNEQFF. The DNA for the CDR3 is TGTGCCAGCAGCTCAGGACAGGGGCGCTCCTACAATGAGCAGTTCTTC. The chain uses TRBV7-2 and TRBJ2-1; 9 bases match TRBD1. The junction had 4 bases not matched to a gene; V was cut back by 4 bases and J by 0 bases. Per germline, CDR1 SGHTA and CDR2 FQGNSA. The CDR3 has 16 residues.